Below, one T cell receptor (beta chain) is given with its context. These data belong to a study of T cells expressing NK-cell markers. Study information: CD3+CD56+NKG2C+, CD3+CD56+NKG2C- and CD3+CD56-NKG2C+ T cells, once sorted, supplied the TCR beta repertoires.

The length of the CDR3 is 17 residues. TCR beta libraries carry UMIs added by 5'RACE template switching. TCRdb reanalyzed the 5' RACE reads, giving one entry per CDR3 protein sequence and no DNA. Here the sample table reports roughly 390,000 distinct CDR3 sequences. The chain joins TRBV12-3 or TRBV12-4 to TRBJ2-2; the D gene TCRdb calls, TRBD1, cannot be checked with no DNA. The sample consisted of blood T cells: a sorted CD56 or NKG2C T cell subset, CD4+ or CD8+ T cells, or bulk PBMC T cells (not recorded which). The TCR originated in a man aged 18 to 69 in good health. The CDR3 protein is CASSPTPGQPNTGELFF.